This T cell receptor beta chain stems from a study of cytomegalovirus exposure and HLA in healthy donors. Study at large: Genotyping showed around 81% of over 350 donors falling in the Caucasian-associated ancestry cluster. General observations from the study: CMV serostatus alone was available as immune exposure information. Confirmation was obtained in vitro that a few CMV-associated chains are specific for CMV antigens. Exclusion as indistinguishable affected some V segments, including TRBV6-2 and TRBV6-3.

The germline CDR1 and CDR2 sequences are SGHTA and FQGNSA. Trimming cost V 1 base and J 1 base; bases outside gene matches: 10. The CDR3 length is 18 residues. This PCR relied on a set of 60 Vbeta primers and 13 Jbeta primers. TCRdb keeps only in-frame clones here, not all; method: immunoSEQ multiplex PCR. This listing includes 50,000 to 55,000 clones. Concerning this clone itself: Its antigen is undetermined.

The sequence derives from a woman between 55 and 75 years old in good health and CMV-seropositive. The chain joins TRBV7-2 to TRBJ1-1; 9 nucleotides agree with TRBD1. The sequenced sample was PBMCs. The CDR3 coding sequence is TGTGCCAGCAGCTTAGTAGTAGGGGGACAGGGAAAGAACACTGAAGCTTTCTTT. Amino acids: CASSLVVGGQGKNTEAFF.